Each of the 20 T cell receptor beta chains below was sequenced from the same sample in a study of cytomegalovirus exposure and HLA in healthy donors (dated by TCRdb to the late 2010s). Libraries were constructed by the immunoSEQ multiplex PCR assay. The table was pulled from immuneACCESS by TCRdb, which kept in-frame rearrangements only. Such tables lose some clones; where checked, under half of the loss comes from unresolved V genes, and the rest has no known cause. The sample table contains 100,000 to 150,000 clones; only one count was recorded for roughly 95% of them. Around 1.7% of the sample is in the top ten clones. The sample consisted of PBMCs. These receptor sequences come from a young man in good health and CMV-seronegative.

CDR3 residues: CASRELKRETGLTYEQYF. CDR3 sequence (DNA): TGTGCCAGCAGGGAACTTAAGAGAGAGACAGGGTTAACCTACGAGCAGTACTTC. J is TRBJ2-7 and V is TRBV27; TRBD1 matches at 7 bases. From germline, CDR1 is MNHEY and CDR2 SMNVEV (reference sequence). Losses at the gene ends were 6 bases for V and 2 bases for J; bases not matched to a gene: 19. The CDR3 is made up of 18 amino acids.

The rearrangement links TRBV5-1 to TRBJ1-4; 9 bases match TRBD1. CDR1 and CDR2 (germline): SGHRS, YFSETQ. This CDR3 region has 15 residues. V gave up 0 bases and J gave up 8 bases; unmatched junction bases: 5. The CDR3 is CASSLGDRVGEKLFF. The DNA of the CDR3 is TGCGCCAGCAGCTTGGGGGACAGGGTGGGAGAAAAACTGTTTTTT.

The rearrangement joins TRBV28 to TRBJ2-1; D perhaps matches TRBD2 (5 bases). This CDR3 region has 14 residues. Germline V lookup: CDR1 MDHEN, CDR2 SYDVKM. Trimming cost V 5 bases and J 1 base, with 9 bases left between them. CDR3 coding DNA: TGTGCCAGCAGTCCAGGACTGTCCTACAATGAGCAGTTCTTC. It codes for CASSPGLSYNEQFF.

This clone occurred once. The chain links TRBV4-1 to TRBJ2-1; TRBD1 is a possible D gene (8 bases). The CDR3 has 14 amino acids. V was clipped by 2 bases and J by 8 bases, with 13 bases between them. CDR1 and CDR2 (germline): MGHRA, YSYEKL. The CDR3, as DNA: TGCGCCAGCAGCCAACGACAGGGGAGGGATGAGCAGTTCTTC. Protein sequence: CASSQRQGRDEQFF.

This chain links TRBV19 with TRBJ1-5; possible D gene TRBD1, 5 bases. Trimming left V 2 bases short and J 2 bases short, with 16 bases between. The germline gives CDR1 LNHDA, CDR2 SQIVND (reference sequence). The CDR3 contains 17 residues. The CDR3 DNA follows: TGTGCCAGTAGTATACGTGGGAGGGGTATGGGCAATCAGCCCCAGCATTTT. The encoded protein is CASSIRGRGMGNQPQHF.

The CDR3 DNA reads TGCGCCAGCAGCTTGGTCGGGACAGGGGAGGCCGATGAGCAGTTCTTC. Amino acids: CASSLVGTGEADEQFF. The gene calls are TRBV5-1 and TRBJ2-1, with TRBD1 matching 10 bases. CDR3 length: 16 residues. After removal of 0 bases from V and 8 bases from J, the junction contained 8 bases not matched to a gene. Germline V gives CDR1 SGHRS, CDR2 YFSETQ.

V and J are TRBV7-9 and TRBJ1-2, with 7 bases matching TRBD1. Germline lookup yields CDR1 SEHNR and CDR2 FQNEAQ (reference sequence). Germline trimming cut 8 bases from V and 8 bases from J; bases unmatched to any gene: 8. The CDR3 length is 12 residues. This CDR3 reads CASGLQGSGYTF. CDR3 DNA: TGTGCCAGCGGACTACAGGGGTCGGGCTACACCTTC. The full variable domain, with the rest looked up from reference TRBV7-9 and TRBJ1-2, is DTGVSQNPRHKITKRGQNVTFRCDPISEHNRLYWYRQTLGQGPEFLTYFQNEAQLEKSRLLSDRFSAERPKGSFSTLEIQRTEQGDSAMYLCASGLQGSGYTFGSGTRLTVV.

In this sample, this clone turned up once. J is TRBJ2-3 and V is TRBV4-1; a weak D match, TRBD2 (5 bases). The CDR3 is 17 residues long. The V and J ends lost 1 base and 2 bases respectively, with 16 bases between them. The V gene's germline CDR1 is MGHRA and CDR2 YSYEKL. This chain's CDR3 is CASSQGTIARFTDTQYF. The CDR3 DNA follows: TGCGCCAGCAGCCAAGGGACCATAGCGAGATTCACAGATACGCAGTATTTT.

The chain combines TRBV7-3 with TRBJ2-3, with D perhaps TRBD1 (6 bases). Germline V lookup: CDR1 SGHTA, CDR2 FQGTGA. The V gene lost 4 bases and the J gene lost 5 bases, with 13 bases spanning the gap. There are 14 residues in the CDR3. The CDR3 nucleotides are TGTGCCAGCAGCTCCGCAGGGGTCGGAGATACGCAGTATTTT. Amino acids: CASSSAGVGDTQYF.

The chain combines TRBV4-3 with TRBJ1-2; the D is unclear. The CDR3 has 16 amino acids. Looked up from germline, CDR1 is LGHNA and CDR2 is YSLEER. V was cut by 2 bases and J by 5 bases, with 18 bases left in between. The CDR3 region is CASSQSHPADFYGYTF. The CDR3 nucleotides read TGCGCCAGCAGCCAATCGCATCCCGCCGACTTTTATGGCTACACCTTC.

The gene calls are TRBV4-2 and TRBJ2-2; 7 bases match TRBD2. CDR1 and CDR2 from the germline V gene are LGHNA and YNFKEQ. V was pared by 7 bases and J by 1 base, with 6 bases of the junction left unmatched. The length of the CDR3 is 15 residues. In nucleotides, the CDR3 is TGTGCCAGCACCCGGGGGGAGGGGAACACCGGGGAGCTGTTTTTT. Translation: CASTRGEGNTGELFF.

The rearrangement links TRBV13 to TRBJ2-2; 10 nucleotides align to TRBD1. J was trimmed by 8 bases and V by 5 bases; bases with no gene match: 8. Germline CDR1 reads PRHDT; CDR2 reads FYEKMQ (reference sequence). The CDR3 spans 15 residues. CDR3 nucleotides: TGTGCCAGCAGCACCAGGGACAGGGGTATTGGGGAGCTGTTTTTT. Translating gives CASSTRDRGIGELFF.

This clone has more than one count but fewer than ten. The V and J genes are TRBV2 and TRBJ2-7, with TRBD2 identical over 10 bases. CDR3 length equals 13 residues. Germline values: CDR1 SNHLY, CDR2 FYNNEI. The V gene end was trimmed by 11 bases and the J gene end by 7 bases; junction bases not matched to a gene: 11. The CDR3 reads CALISGRVFEQYF. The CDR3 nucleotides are TGTGCCTTAATCAGCGGGAGGGTCTTTGAGCAGTACTTC.

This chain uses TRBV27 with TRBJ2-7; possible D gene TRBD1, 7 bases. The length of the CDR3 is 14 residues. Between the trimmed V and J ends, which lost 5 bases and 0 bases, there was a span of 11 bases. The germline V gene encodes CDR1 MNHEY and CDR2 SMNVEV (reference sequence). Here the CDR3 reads CASSAGGPSYEQYF. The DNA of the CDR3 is TGTGCCAGCAGTGCAGGGGGGCCCTCCTACGAGCAGTACTTC.

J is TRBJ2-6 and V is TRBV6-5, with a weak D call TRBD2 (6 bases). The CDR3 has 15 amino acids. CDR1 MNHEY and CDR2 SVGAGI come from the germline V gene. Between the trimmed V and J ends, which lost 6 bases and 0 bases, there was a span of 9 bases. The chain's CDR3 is CASRRGSSGANVLTF. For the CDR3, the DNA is TGTGCCAGCAGACGGGGGAGCTCTGGGGCCAACGTCCTGACTTTC.

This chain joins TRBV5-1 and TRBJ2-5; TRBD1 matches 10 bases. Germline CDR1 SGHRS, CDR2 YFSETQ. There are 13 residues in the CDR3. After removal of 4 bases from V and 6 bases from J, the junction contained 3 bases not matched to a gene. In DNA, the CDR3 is TGCGCCAGCAGCCGCGACAGGGGGCAGACCCAGTACTTC. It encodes CASSRDRGQTQYF. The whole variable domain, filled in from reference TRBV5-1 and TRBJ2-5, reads KAGVTQTPRYLIKTRGQQVTLSCSPISGHRSVSWYQQTPGQGLQFLFEYFSETQRNKGNFPGRFSGRQFSNSRSEMNVSTLELGDSALYLCASSRDRGQTQYFGPGTRLLVL.

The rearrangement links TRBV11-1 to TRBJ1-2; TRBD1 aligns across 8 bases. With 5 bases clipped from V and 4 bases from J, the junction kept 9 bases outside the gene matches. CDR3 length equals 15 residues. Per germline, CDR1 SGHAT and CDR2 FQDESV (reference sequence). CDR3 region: CASSPEAQGGYGYTF. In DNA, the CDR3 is TGTGCCAGCAGCCCCGAAGCACAGGGGGGCTATGGCTACACCTTC.

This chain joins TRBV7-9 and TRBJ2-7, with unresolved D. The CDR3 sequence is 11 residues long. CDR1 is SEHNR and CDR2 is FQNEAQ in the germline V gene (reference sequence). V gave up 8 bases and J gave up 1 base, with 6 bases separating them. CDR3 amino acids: CASSLSYEQYF. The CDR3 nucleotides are TGTGCCAGCTCCCTTTCCTACGAGCAGTACTTC.

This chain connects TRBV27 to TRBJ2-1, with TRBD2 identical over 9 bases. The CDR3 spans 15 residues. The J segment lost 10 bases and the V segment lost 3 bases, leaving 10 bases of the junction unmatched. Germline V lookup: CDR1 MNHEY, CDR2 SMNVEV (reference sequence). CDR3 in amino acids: CASSLVAGELREQFF. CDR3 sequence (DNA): TGTGCCAGCAGTTTGGTAGCGGGAGAGCTTAGGGAGCAGTTCTTC.

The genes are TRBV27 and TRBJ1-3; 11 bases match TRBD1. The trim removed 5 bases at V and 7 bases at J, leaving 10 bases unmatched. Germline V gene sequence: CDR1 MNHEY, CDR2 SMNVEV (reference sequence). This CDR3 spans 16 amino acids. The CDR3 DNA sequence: TGTGCCAGCAGTGCCGGGACAGGGGGGACTCCCAACACCATATATTTT. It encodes CASSAGTGGTPNTIYF.